This T cell receptor (beta chain) was sequenced during a study of T-cell reconstitution after alpha-beta-depleted transplantation in children. Germline assignment: CDR1 MDHEN and CDR2 SYDVKM. The V end was cut by 7 bases, the J end by 2 bases, with 12 bases between. The CDR3 has 13 amino acids. It was with unique molecular identifiers that the TCRbeta library was prepared. TCRdb reanalysed the PCR reads using MiXCR and keeps one entry per CDR3 protein. There are 200,000 to 300,000 distinct CDR3 sequences in the sample; around 12% occur only once, and roughly 2.6% lies in the top ten. This clonotype was counted many times.

Sequences were derived from PBMCs from the stem cell graft donor, sampled from the stem cell graft. The chain joins TRBV28 to TRBJ2-7; D is unresolved. This clonotype was sampled from a human donor who donated a stem cell graft to a child with acute lymphoblastic leukemia. The CDR3 DNA reads as TGTGCCAGCATTAATCAGGAGACCTACGAGCAGTACTTC. Its protein product is CASINQETYEQYF.